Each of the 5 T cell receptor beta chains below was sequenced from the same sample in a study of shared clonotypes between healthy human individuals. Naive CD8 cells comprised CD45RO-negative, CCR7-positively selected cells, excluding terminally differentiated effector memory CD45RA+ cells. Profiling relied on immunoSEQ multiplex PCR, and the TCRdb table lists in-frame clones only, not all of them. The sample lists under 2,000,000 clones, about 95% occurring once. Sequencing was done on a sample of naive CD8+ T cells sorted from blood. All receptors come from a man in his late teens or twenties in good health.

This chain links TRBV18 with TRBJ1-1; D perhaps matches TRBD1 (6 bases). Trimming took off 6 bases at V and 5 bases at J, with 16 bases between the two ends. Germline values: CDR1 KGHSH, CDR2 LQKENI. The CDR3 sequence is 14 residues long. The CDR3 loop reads CASSYRGRDTEAFF. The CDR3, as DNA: TGTGCCAGCTCTTACCGGGGGCGTGATACTGAAGCTTTCTTT. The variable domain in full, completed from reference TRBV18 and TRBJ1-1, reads NAGVMQNPRHLVRRRGQEARLRCSPMKGHSHVYWYRQLPEEGLKFMVYLQKENIIDESGMPKERFSAEFPKEGPSILRIQQVVRGDSAAYFCASSYRGRDTEAFFGQGTRLTVV.

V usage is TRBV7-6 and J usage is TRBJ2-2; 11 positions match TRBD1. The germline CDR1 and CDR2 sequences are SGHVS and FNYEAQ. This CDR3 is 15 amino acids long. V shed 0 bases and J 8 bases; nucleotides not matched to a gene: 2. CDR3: CASSLAGQGEGELFF. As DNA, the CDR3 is TGTGCCAGCAGCTTAGCGGGACAGGGGGAAGGGGAGCTGTTTTTT.

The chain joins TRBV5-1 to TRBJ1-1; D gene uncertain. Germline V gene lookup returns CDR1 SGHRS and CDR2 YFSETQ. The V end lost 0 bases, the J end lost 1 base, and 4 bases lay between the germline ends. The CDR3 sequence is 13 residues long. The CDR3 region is CASSLARNTEAFF. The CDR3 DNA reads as TGCGCCAGCAGCTTGGCCCGGAACACTGAAGCTTTCTTT.

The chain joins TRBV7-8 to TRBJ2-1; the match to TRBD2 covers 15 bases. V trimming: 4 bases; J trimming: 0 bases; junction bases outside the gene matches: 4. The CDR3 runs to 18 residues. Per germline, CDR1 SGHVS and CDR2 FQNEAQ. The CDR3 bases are TGTGCCAGCAGCTCGGGACTAGCGGGAGGTCCCTCCTACAATGAGCAGTTCTTC. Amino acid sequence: CASSSGLAGGPSYNEQFF. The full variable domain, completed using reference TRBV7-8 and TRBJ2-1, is GAGVSQSPRYKVAKRGQDVALRCDPISGHVSLFWYQQALGQGPEFLTYFQNEAQLDKSGLPSDRFFAERPEGSVSTLKIQRTQQEDSAVYLCASSSGLAGGPSYNEQFFGPGTRLTVL.

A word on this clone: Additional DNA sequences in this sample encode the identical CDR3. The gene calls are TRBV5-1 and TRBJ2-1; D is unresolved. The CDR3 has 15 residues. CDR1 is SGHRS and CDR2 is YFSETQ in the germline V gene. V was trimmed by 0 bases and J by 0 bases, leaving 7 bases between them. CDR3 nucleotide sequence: TGCGCCAGCAGCTTGGATCCAAGCTCCTACAATGAGCAGTTCTTC. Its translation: CASSLDPSSYNEQFF.